The rows below give T cell receptor beta chains drawn from one sample of a study of Ad26.COV2.S vaccination and SARS-CoV-2 variants. This table comes from immunoSEQ multiplex PCR, and its TCRdb copy is limited to in-frame clones, with some not included. The sample lists hundreds of thousands of clones, around 92% occurring once. The specimen was peripheral blood, collected in a trial of Ad26.COV2.S vaccine versus placebo. The source of these receptors is a person aged 18 to 65 who received the Ad26.COV2.S COVID-19 vaccine or a placebo. The CDR3 runs from the conserved cysteine through the conserved F or W. A D gene is named only where the DNA matches it firmly.

TRBV5-1	NA	TRBJ1-5	TGCGCCAGCAGCCTAGACAATTATCAGCCCCAGCATTTT	CASSLDNYQPQHF
TRBV5-6	NA	TRBJ1-5	TGTGCCAGCAGCTTAGGGCAGGGAGGTCAGCCCCAGCATTTT	CASSLGQGGQPQHF
TRBV6-5	TRBD1	TRBJ2-4	TGTGCCAGCAGTTACCGACAGGGGCTAGCCAAAAACATTCAGTACTTC	CASSYRQGLAKNIQYF
TRBV27	NA	TRBJ2-7	TGTGCCAGCAGTTTATCAGGGCCTCGCTACGAGCAGTACTTC	CASSLSGPRYEQYF
TRBV7-9	NA	TRBJ1-6	TGTGCCAGCAGCCTCGAATTAGATTCACCCCTCCACTTT	CASSLELDSPLHF
TRBV30	NA	TRBJ1-4	TGTGCCTGGACGGAAACGGGACAATCAAAACTGTTTTTT	CAWTETGQSKLFF
TRBV18	NA	TRBJ1-1	TGTGCCAGCTCACCAGGGAGGAACACTGAAGCTTTCTTT	CASSPGRNTEAFF
TRBV23-1	NA	TRBJ1-1	TGCGCCAGCAGTCGTCTCGCCTACATGTTACGGAACACTGAAGCTTTCTTT	CASSRLAYMLRNTEAFF
TRBV10-1	NA	TRBJ2-7	TGCGCCAGCCCACTAGCTTGGGAGCAGTACTTC	CASPLAWEQYF
TRBV4-3	NA	TRBJ2-1	TGCGCCAGCAGCCAAGATTGGTCCCTCTACAATGAGCAGTTCTTC	CASSQDWSLYNEQFF
TRBV19	NA	TRBJ2-2	TGTGCCAGTAGTATAGATCGGTGGATCGGGGAGCTGTTTTTT	CASSIDRWIGELFF
TRBV19	TRBD2	TRBJ2-3	TGTGCCAGTAGGGGACTAGCGATCACAGATACGCAGTATTTT	CASRGLAITDTQYF
TRBV24-1	NA	TRBJ2-2	TGTGCCACCAGTGACCACAGAGACACCGGGGAGCTGTTTTTT	CATSDHRDTGELFF
TRBV5-4	TRBD1	TRBJ1-1	TGTGCCAGCAGGACGGACAGGGGTAGGTTTTCAGGAGCTTTCTTT	CASRTDRGRFSGAFF
TRBV4-3	TRBD2	TRBJ2-5	TGCGCCAGCAGCCAACGGACTAGCGGGGGGGCGGGAGAGACCCAGTACTTC	CASSQRTSGGAGETQYF
TRBV5-1	NA	TRBJ2-3	TGCGCCAGCAGCTTGGCTTCAGATACGCAGTATTTT	CASSLASDTQYF
TRBV2	NA	TRBJ2-3	TGTGCCAGCAGGGGGACTCTCACAGATACGCAGTATTTT	CASRGTLTDTQYF